The text below deals with one T cell receptor (beta chain). This record comes from a study of blood T cell repertoires in COVID-19. The data were produced by immunoSEQ multiplex PCR, yet TCRdb's version contains in-frame clones alone and is incomplete. The sample lists approximately 150,000 clones, more than 75% occurring once. Germline values: CDR1 SGHVS, CDR2 FQNEAQ. Trimming removed 5 bases from V and 2 bases from J; junction bases left unmatched: 10. The CDR3 spans 16 residues. Sequencing used peripheral blood. This TCR was sampled from a woman aged 45-65 years with active or convalescent COVID-19. The chain links TRBV7-8 to TRBJ2-7, with TRBD1 identical over 9 bases. The DNA of the CDR3 is TGTGCCAGCAGCCCCCTGACAGGGGGAGGCCCCTACGAGCAGTACTTC. This translates into CASSPLTGGGPYEQYF.